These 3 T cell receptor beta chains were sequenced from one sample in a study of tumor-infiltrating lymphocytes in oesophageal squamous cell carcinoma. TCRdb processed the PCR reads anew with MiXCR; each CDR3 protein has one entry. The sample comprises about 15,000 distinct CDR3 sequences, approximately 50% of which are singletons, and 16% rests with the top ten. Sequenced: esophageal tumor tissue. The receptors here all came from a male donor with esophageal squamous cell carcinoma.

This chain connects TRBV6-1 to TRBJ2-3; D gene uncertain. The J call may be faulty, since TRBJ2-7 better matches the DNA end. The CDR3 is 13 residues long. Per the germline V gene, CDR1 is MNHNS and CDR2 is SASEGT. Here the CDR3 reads CASSKDAYYEQYF. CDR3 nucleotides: TGTGCCAGCAGCAAGGACGCCTACTACGAGCAGTACTTC.

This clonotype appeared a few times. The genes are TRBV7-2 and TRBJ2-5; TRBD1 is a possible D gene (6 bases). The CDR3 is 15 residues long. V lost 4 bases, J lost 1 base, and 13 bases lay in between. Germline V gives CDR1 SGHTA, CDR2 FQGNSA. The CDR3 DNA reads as TGTGCCAGCAGCTCTCAGACGACAGGCCAAGAGACCCAGTACTTC. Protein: CASSSQTTGQETQYF.

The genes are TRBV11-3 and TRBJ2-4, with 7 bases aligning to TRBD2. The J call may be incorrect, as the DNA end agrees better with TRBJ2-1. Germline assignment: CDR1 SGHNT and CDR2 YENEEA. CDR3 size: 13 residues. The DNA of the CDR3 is TGTGCCAGCAGCTTACGGGGGGTCAATGAGCAGTTCTTC. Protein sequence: CASSLRGVNEQFF.